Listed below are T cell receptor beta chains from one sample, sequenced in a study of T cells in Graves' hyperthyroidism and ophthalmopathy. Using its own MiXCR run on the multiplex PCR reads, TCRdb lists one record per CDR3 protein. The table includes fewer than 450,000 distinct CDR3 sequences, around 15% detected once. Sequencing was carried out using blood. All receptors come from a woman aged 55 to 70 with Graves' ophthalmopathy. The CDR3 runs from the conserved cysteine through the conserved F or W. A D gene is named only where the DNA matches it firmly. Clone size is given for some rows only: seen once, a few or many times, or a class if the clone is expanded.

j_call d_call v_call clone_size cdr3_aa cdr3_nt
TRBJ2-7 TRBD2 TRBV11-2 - CASSYPGTSGMGQYF TGTGCCAGCAGCTACCCCGGGACTAGCGGGATGGGGCAGTACTTC
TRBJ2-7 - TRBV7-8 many CASSLVAGEGYEQYF TGTGCCAGCAGCTTAGTCGCAGGGGAGGGCTACGAGCAGTACTTC
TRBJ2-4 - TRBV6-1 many CASSEEGLGSSFVLAKNIQYF TGTGCCAGCAGTGAAGAAGGACTCGGGAGTTCCTTCGTTCTAGCCAAAAACATTCAGTACTTC
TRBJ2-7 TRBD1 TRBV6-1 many CASSVMGTGGFGSYEQYF TGTGCCAGCAGTGTCATGGGGACAGGGGGTTTCGGATCCTACGAGCAGTACTTC
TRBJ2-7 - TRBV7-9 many CASSQQGEQYF TGTGCCAGCAGCCAACAAGGGGAGCAGTACTTC
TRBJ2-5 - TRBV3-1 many CASSRNRAGETQYF TGTGCCAGCAGCCGAAACAGGGCGGGGGAGACCCAGTACTTC
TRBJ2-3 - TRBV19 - CASSITARGASTDTQYF TGTGCCAGTAGTATAACGGCCAGGGGGGCCAGCACAGATACGCAGTATTTT
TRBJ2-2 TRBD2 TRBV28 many CASIRRTSGSTNTGELFF TGTGCCAGCATCCGCCGGACTAGCGGGAGCACGAACACCGGGGAGCTGTTTTTT
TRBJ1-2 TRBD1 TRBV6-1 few CASSERTGGYGYTF TGTGCCAGCAGTGAAAGGACAGGGGGTTATGGCTACACCTTC
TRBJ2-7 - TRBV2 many CASTLGGAGGHEQYF TGTGCCAGCACCCTAGGGGGGGCAGGGGGACACGAGCAGTACTTC
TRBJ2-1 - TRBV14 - CASTPPWNEQFF TGTGCCAGCACCCCGCCGTGGAATGAGCAGTTCTTC
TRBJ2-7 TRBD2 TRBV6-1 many CASRVAATSGRREQYF TGTGCCAGCAGAGTCGCCGCGACTAGCGGGAGACGCGAGCAGTACTTC
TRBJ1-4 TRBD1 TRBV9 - CASSGTGTGGEKLFF TGTGCCAGCAGCGGGACCGGGACAGGGGGAGAAAAACTGTTTTTT
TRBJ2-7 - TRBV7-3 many CAIPPAGGNRTPYEQYF TGTGCCATCCCCCCGGCAGGGGGGAACCGAACACCCTACGAGCAGTACTTC
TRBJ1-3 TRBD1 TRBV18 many CASSPQGQSTGNTIYF TGTGCCAGCTCACCCCAGGGACAGAGTACTGGAAACACCATATATTTT
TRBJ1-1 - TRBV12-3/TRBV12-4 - CASSTTVTEAFF TGTGCCAGCAGCACGACAGTAACTGAAGCTTTCTTT
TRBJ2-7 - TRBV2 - CASKGHLTSYEQYF TGTGCCAGCAAGGGACACTTAACCTCCTACGAGCAGTACTTC
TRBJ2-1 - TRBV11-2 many CASSLVVLDEQFF TGTGCCAGCAGCTTAGTAGTCCTGGATGAGCAGTTCTTC
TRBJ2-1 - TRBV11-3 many CASSLFSQSNEQFF TGTGCCAGCAGCTTATTCAGCCAATCCAATGAGCAGTTCTTC
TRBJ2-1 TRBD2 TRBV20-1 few CSARDGGGRAGYNEQFF TGCAGTGCTAGAGACGGTGGCGGGAGAGCGGGCTACAATGAGCAGTTCTTC
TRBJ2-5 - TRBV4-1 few CASSQTGPGQETQYF TGCGCCAGCAGCCAAACCGGGCCCGGCCAAGAGACCCAGTACTTC
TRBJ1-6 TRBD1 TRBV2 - CASNSQGGQGSSYNSPLHF TGTGCCAGCAACTCCCAGGGGGGACAGGGGAGCTCCTATAATTCACCCCTCCACTTT
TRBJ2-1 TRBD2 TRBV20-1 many CSAKLAGNEQFF TGCAGTGCCAAACTAGCGGGAAATGAGCAGTTCTTC
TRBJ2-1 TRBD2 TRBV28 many CASSTRGVAGGPSRNEQFF TGTGCCAGCTCCACTAGGGGAGTAGCGGGAGGGCCGTCTCGCAATGAGCAGTTCTTC
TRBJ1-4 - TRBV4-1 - CASSQEGGTNEKLFF TGCGCCAGCAGCCAAGAGGGGGGAACGAATGAAAAACTGTTTTTT
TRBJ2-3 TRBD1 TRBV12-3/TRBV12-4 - CASELTGTVTDTQYF TGTGCCAGTGAATTGACAGGGACCGTGACAGATACGCAGTATTTT
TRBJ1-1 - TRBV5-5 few CASRLDLGGTEAFF TGTGCCAGCAGGCTCGACTTGGGGGGCACTGAAGCTTTCTTT
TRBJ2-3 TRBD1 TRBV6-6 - CASSYGTGGRTDTQYF TGTGCCAGCAGTTACGGTACAGGGGGCCGCACAGATACGCAGTATTTT